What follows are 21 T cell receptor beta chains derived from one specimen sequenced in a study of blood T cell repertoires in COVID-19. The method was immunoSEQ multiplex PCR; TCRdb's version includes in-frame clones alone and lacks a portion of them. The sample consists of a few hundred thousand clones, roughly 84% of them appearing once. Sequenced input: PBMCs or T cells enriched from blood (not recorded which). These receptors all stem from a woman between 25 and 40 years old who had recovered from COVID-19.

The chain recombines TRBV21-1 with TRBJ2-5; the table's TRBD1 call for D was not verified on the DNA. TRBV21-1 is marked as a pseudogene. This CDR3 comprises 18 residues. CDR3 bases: TGTGCCAGCAGCAAATTTGTTCTTTCGACAGGGGGGTCGGAGACCCAGTACTTC. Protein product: CASSKFVLSTGGSETQYF.

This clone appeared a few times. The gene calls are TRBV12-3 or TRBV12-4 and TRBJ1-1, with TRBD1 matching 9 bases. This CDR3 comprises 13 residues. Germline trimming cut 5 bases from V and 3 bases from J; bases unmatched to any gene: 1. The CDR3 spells CASSGTGYTEAFF. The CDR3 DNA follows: TGTGCCAGCAGTGGGACAGGGTACACTGAAGCTTTCTTT.

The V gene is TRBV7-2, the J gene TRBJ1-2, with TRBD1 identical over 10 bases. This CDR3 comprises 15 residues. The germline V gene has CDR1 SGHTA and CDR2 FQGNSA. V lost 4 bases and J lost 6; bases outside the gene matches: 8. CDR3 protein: CASSYRQGALDGYTF. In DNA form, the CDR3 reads TGTGCCAGCAGCTATAGACAGGGGGCGCTGGATGGCTACACCTTC.

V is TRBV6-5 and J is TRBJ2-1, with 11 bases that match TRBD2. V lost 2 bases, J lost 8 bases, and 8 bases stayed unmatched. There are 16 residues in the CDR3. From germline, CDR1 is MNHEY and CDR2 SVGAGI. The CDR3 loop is CASSYTTSGSQYEQFF. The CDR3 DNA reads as TGTGCCAGCAGTTACACAACTAGCGGGAGTCAGTATGAGCAGTTCTTC.

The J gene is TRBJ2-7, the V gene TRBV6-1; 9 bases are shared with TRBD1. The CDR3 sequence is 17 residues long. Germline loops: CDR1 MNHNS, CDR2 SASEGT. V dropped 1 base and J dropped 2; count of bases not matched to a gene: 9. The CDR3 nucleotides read TGTGCCAGCAGTGAAGTACCCGGACAGGGGCGCCCCTACGAGCAGTACTTC. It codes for CASSEVPGQGRPYEQYF.

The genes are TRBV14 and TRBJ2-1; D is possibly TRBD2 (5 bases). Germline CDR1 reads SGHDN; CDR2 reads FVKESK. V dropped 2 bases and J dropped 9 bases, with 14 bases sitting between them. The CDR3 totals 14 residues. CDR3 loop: CASSQRGLLTEQFF. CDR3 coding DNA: TGTGCCAGCAGCCAAAGAGGACTCCTAACTGAGCAGTTCTTC.

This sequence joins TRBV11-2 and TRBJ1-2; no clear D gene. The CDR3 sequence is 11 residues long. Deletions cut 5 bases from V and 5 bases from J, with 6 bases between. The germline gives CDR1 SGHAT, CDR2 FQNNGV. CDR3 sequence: CASSLQYGYTF. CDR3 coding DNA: TGTGCCAGCAGCCTACAGTATGGCTACACCTTC.

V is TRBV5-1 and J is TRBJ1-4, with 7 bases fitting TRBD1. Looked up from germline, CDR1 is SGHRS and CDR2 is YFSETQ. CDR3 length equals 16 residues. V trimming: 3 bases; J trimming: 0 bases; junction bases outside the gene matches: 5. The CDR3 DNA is TGCGCCAGCAGCTGGGACAGTATAGCAACTAATGAAAAACTGTTTTTT. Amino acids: CASSWDSIATNEKLFF.

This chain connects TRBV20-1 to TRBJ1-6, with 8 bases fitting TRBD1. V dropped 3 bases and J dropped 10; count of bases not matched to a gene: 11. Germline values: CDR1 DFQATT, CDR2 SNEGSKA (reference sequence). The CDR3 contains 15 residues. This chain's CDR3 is CSASPPGQGRSPLHF. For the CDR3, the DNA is TGCAGTGCTAGTCCCCCTGGACAGGGACGGTCACCCCTCCACTTT.

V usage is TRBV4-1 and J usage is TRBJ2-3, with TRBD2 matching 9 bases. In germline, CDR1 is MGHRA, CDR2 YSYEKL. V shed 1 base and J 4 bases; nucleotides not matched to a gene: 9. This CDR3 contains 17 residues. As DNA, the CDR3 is TGCGCCAGCAGCCAAGCCGGCGGGAGGGCCTTCGCAGATACGCAGTATTTT. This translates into CASSQAGGRAFADTQYF.

The CDR3 DNA follows: TGTGCCAGCAGCTTGAAAGCGGGGGGCACAGATACGCAGTATTTT. This gives the protein CASSLKAGGTDTQYF. The chain recombines TRBV5-6 with TRBJ2-3; 8 bases are shared with TRBD2. This CDR3 spans 15 amino acids. V gave up 1 base and J gave up 1 base; unmatched junction bases: 2. Germline CDR1 reads SGHDT; CDR2 reads YYEEEE.

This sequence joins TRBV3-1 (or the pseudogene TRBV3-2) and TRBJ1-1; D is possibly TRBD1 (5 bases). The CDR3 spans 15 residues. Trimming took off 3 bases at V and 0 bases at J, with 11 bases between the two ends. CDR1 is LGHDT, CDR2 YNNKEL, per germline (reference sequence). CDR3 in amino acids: CASSHQDRMNTEAFF. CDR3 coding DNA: TGTGCCAGCAGCCACCAAGACAGAATGAACACTGAAGCTTTCTTT.

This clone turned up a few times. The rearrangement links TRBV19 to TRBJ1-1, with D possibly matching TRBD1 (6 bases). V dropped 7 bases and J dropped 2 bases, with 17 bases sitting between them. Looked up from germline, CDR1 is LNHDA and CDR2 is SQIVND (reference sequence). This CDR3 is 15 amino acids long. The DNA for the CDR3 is TGTGCCAGTAAAACTGAGGGCAGGGGCAACACTGAAGCTTTCTTT. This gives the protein CASKTEGRGNTEAFF.

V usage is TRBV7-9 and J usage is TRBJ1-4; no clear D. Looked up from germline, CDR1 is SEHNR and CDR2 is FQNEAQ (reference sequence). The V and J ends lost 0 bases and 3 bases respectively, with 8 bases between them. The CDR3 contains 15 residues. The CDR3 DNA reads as TGTGCCAGCAGCTTAGCGGCTCTAGCTAATGAAAAACTGTTTTTT. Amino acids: CASSLAALANEKLFF.

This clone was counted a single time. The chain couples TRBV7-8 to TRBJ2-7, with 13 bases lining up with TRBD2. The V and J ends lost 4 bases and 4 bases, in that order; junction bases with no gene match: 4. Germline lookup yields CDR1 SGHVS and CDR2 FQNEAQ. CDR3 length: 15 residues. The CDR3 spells CASSWTSGGPYEQYF. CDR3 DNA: TGTGCCAGCAGCTGGACTAGCGGGGGTCCTTACGAGCAGTACTTC. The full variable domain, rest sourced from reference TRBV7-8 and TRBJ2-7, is GAGVSQSPRYKVAKRGQDVALRCDPISGHVSLFWYQQALGQGPEFLTYFQNEAQLDKSGLPSDRFFAERPEGSVSTLKIQRTQQEDSAVYLCASSWTSGGPYEQYFGPGTRLTVT.

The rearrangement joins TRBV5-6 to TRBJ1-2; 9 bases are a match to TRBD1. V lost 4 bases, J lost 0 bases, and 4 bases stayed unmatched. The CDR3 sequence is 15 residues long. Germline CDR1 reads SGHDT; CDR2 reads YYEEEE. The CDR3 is CASSPGQGTNYGYTF. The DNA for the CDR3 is TGTGCCAGCAGCCCCGGACAGGGGACTAACTATGGCTACACCTTC.

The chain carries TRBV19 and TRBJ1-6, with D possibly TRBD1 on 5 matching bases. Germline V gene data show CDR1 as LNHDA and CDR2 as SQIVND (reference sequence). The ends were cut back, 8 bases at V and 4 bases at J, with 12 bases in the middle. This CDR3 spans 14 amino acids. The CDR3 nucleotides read TGTGCCAGTGGGAGGGACCGGTATAATTCACCCCTCCACTTT. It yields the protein CASGRDRYNSPLHF.

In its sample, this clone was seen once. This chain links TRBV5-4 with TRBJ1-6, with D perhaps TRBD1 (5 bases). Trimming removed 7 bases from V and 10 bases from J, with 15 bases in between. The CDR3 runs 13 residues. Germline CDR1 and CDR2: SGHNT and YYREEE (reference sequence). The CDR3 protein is CASERDFRSPLHF. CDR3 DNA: TGTGCCAGCGAACGGGACTTTCGATCACCCCTCCACTTT.

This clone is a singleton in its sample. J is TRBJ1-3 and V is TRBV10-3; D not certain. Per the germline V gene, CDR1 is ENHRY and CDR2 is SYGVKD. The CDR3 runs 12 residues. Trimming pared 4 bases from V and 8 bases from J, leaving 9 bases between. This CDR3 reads CAISGGRDTIYF. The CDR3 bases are TGTGCCATCAGTGGAGGGAGAGACACCATATATTTT.

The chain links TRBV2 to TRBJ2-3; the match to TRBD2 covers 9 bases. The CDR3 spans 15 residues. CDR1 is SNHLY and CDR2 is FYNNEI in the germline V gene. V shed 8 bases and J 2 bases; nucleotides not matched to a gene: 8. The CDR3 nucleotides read TGTGCCAGCGGGGGGACTAGCTTACCCACAGATACGCAGTATTTT. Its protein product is CASGGTSLPTDTQYF. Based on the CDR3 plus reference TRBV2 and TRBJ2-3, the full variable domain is EPEVTQTPSHQVTQMGQEVILRCVPISNHLYFYWYRQILGQKVEFLVSFYNNEISEKSEIFDDQFSVERPDGSNFTLKIRSTKLEDSAMYFCASGGTSLPTDTQYFGPGTRLTVL.

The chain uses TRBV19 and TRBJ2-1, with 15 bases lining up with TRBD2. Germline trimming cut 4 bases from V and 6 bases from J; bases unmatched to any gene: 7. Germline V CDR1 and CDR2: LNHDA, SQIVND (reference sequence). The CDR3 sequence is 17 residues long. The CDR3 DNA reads TGTGCCAGTAGTACCGCCCGGACTAGCGGGGGGGCCAATGAGCAGTTCTTC. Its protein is CASSTARTSGGANEQFF.